The sequence of this TCR beta chain was determined in a study of T-cell memory formation after mild COVID-19 (dated by TCRdb to about 2021). In terms of the full investigation: Most TCR sequence clusters were specific to one of the two donors. The cohort comprised two young, previously healthy adult volunteers, one female and one male. Longitudinal TCRalpha and TCRbeta repertoire sequencing tracked T-cell clones expanding and contracting after mild COVID-19 in a couple of donors. The full study reports these points: SARS-CoV-2 specificity was not confirmed for the second-wave clones peaking on day 37. Some responding clones were detected in pre-infection memory, which suggested that pre-existing cross-reactive memory T cells had joined the SARS-CoV-2 response. Balanced CD4/CD8 phenotypes were observed for clones contracting from day 15 to 85, whereas a bias towards CD4+ was observed for a second wave of clones expanding from day 15 to 37. Contracting CD4+ clones were located mainly in the CM and EM memory subsets, whereas CD8+ clones were found to be enriched in EMRA. Only two mild cases were covered by the study, and larger cohorts that include severe cases with pre-infection samples were considered necessary.

The sequencer was an Illumina NovaSeq 6000. Using 5'RACE with constant-segment primers, TCRalpha and TCRbeta cDNA libraries were constructed, with sample barcodes and unique molecular identifiers added in the process. Trizol reagent was used to extract RNA from every sample. Library amplification was performed in two PCR steps, and a second sample barcode and Illumina TruSeq adapters were introduced in the second step. Libraries were sequenced on an Illumina NovaSeq with 2 x 150 bp paired-end reads. The authors' analysis ran thus. Demultiplexing of reads and collapsing into UMI-guided consensus sequences were performed with migec v1.2.7. Using mixcr v2.1.11, the UMI consensuses were aligned to TRA and TRB V and J templates and assembled into clonotypes. Clonotypes were classified as expanded or contracted when called significant by both edgeR and NoisET, with noise models trained on biological replicates. For edgeR calls, the thresholds were a false discovery rate-adjusted p below 0.01 and a log2 fold-change of 1. As an exploratory analysis of dynamics, max-normalized trajectories of the 1000 most abundant clonotypes were examined by PCA with hierarchical clustering. The CD4 or CD8 phenotype of responding clones was assigned using the separately sequenced CD4+ and CD8+ repertoires. Clones were called with MiXCR by TCRdb after fastp trimmed the public reads at Q25, and only in-frame beta chains were retained. Under each unique CDR3 protein, matching rows form one entry showing the most common genes and DNA. These V and J calls rely on TCRdb rather than the paper's analysis. Across this sample there are a few hundred thousand distinct CDR3 sequences, with over 11% seen only once. The ten top clones hold under 25% of the sample.

PBMCs were isolated by Ficoll-Paque density gradient centrifugation. V is trimmed back by 8 bases and J by 4 bases, and the junction contains 4 bases that no gene match accounts for. The CDR3 measures 12 amino acids from cysteine to phenylalanine. Of the read, only the CDR3 DNA is kept; its 36 bases are in frame from base 1. CDR1 SEHNR and CDR2 FQNEAQ were looked up in the germline V gene (reference sequence). As for this clonotype: The antigen it recognizes is unknown. Qualities for individual bases were not recorded, and no much larger clone is one base off.

Material for sequencing was PBMCs or a T cell subset sorted from them (not recorded which). The source is a man aged 18 to 30 who had mild COVID-19 (a few samples of this study predate the infection). The sample titles of this study are shuffled in the database, so cell type and time point are left out; the donor was told from shared clones. The rearranged chain carries TRBV7-9 and TRBJ2-5; TRBD2 matches 7 bases in the middle. The sequenced DNA is TGTGCCAGCCGGGGGGATGCAGAGACCCAGTACTTC. Its protein is CASRGDAETQYF.